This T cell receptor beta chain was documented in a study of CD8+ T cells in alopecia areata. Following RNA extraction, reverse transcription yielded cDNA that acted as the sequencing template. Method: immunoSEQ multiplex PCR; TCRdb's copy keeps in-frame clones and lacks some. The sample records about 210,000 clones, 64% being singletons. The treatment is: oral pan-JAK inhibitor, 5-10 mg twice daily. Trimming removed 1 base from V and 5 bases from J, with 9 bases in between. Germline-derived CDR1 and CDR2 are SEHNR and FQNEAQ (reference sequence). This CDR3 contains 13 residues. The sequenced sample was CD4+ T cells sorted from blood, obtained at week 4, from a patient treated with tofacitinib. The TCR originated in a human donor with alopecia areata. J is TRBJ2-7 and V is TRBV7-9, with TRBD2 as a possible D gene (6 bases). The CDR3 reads CASSLGGGNEQYF. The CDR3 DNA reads TGTGCCAGCAGCTTAGGAGGAGGGAACGAGCAGTACTTC. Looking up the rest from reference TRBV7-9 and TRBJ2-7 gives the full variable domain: DTGVSQNPRHKITKRGQNVTFRCDPISEHNRLYWYRQTLGQGPEFLTYFQNEAQLEKSRLLSDRFSAERPKGSFSTLEIQRTEQGDSAMYLCASSLGGGNEQYFGPGTRLTVT.